The clone carrying this T cell receptor delta chain was observed many times. This specimen belongs to a study of γδ T cells in repeated Plasmodium falciparum infection. In the study overall: Age- and gender-matched Australian children served as comparison for malaria-exposed Malian children.

J was trimmed by 2 bases and V by 4 bases; bases with no gene match: 15. The CDR3 sequence is 18 residues long. The germline V gene encodes CDR1 TSWWSYY and CDR2 QGS. TCRdb re-identified clones in the multiplex PCR reads via CATT. The sample includes roughly 93,000 delta-chain clones, around 1.4% of them seen just once. Vgamma9/Vdelta2+ and Vdelta2-negative gammadelta T cells were flow-sorted from PBMC for bulk sequencing. The chain carries TRDV1 and TRDJ1, with 8 bases lining up with TRDD3. The clonotype originates from a pool of human donors (malaria-infected and uninfected, not separated). Sequenced material: gamma-delta T cells from blood. The CDR3 coding sequence is TGTGCTCTTGGGGCCCCCCCCTACTGGGGGTATCATACCGATAAACTCATCTTT. Translated: CALGAPPYWGYHTDKLIF.